These T cell receptor beta chains were read from a single sample in a study of post-analysis software for immune sequencing data. TCRdb passed the PCR reads through MiXCR, listing each CDR3 protein once. The sample carries more than 450,000 distinct CDR3 sequences, 30% to 40% recorded once. The source material was blood. These receptors came from a girl aged 2-17 years with multiple sclerosis. CDR3s include the opening cysteine and the closing phenylalanine or tryptophan. The D gene is left open where the match is weak. Clone size is not always given. Where it is, it says once, few, many or a class for expanded clones.

j_gene	abundance	d_gene	v_gene	CDR3nt	CDR3aa
TRBJ2-3	few	NA	TRBV7-9	TGTGCCAGGGAGACTCTACCCCCAGATACGCAGTATTTT	CARETLPPDTQYF
TRBJ2-2	NA	NA	TRBV19	TGTGCCAGTGGACAGACCACCGGGGAGCTGTTTTTT	CASGQTTGELFF
TRBJ2-7	few	NA	TRBV11-2	TGTGCCAGCAGCTTAGTCACGGACGAGCAGTACTTC	CASSLVTDEQYF
TRBJ2-6	few	NA	TRBV9	TGTGCCAGCAGCGTAGCGCCGGGGTCTGGGGCCAACGTCCTGACTTTC	CASSVAPGSGANVLTF
TRBJ1-2	NA	NA	TRBV20-1	TGCAGTGCCACAGGTTCCGCGCATGGCTACACCTTC	CSATGSAHGYTF
TRBJ2-5	few	NA	TRBV7-2	TGTGCCAGCAGCTTGAGGACTTCCCAAGAGACCCAGTACTTC	CASSLRTSQETQYF
TRBJ1-2	NA	NA	TRBV20-1	TGCAGTGCTAGGGGAAGGGGTACCCTCTACGGCTACACCTTC	CSARGRGTLYGYTF
TRBJ2-3	NA	TRBD2	TRBV15	TGTGCCACCGATCTTAGCGGGGGGCCCCCTCACGCGCAGTATTTT	CATDLSGGPPHAQYF
TRBJ2-6	NA	TRBD1	TRBV9	TGTGCCAGCAGCGGATGGGACAGGGGGATAACGGGGGCCAACGTCCTGACTTTC	CASSGWDRGITGANVLTF
TRBJ2-6	NA	NA	TRBV5-1	TGCGCCAGCAGCTTCGGACCTACCTCTGGGGCCAACGTCCTGACTTTC	CASSFGPTSGANVLTF
TRBJ1-1	few	NA	TRBV9	TGTGCCAGCAACAAGGGCCAGGCCTTGAACACTGAAGCTTTCTTT	CASNKGQALNTEAFF